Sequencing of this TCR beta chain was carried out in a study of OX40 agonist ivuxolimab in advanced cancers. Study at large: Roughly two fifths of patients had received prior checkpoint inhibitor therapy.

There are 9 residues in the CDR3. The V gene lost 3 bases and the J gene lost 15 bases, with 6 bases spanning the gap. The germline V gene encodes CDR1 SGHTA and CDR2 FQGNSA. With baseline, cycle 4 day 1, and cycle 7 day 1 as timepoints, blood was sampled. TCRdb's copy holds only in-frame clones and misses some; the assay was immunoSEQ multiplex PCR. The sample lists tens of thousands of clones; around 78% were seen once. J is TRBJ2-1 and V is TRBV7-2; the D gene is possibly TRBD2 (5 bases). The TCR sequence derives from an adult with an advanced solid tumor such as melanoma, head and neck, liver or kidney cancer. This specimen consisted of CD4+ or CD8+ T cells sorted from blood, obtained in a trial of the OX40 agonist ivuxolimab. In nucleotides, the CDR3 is TGTGCCAGCAGCTTGCGGGCGTTCTTC. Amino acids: CASSLRAFF.